The 19 T cell receptor beta chains in this list originate from one sample, sequenced in a study of identical twins. A single record per CDR3 protein comes from TCRdb applying MiXCR to the 5' RACE reads. This repertoire shows about 470,000 distinct CDR3 sequences, less than 25% found once; its top ten account for over 2.5%. These data also featured in a second study, about T cells expressing NK-cell markers.

The sample was CD4+ T cells sorted from blood. The origin of the receptors is a woman aged 18 to 35 in good health.

The chain recombines TRBV7-2 with TRBJ2-1; 7 bases align to TRBD2. The CDR3 runs to 15 residues. CDR1 and CDR2 (germline): SGHTA, FQGNSA. The J segment lost 1 base and the V segment lost 5 bases, leaving 5 bases of the junction unmatched. The DNA of the CDR3 is TGTGCCAGCAGCCGAGCGGGACGGTCCTACAATGAGCAGTTCTTC. This translates into CASSRAGRSYNEQFF. The full variable domain, its missing parts supplied by reference TRBV7-2 and TRBJ2-1, is GAGVSQSPSNKVTEKGKDVELRCDPISGHTALYWYRQSLGQGLEFLIYFQGNSAPDKSGLPSDRFSAERTGGSVSTLTIQRTQQEDSAVYLCASSRAGRSYNEQFFGPGTRLTVL.

This clonotype was seen at least ten times. The CDR3 bases are TGTGCCAGCAGCCAAGCGGAGACCCAGTACTTC. Its translation is CASSQAETQYF. The V gene is TRBV4-2, the J gene TRBJ2-5; no clear D gene. The V end was cut by 1 base, the J end by 5 bases, with 2 bases between. The CDR3 sequence is 11 residues long. CDR1 LGHNA and CDR2 YNFKEQ come from the germline V gene.

The chain links TRBV10-1 to TRBJ2-3, with D maybe TRBD2 (5 bases). The germline CDR1 and CDR2 sequences are WNHNN and SYGVQD (reference sequence). This CDR3 is 13 amino acids long. Trimming cost V 10 bases and J 2 bases, with 13 bases left between them. In nucleotides, the CDR3 is TGCGCCAACTCGACTATATTCACAGATACGCAGTATTTT. It specifies CANSTIFTDTQYF.

Turning to this clonotype: A junction end diverges from the germline sequence, so it may reflect a read error. The rearrangement joins TRBV7-2 to TRBJ2-7; D tentatively fits TRBD1 or TRBD2 (6 bases each). CDR3 length: 15 residues. The V gene's germline CDR1 is SGHTA and CDR2 FQGNSA. The CDR3 DNA is TGTGCCAGCAGCTTAGTATTCGGGGGCTCCGACGAGCAGTACTTC. It yields the protein CASSLVFGGSDEQYF.

This chain uses TRBV12-3 or TRBV12-4 with TRBJ2-7; the D is unclear. V was trimmed by 1 base and J by 1 base, leaving 11 bases between them. CDR3 length equals 15 residues. CDR3: CASSLGVGPSYEQYF. CDR3 nucleotide sequence: TGTGCCAGCAGTTTAGGCGTCGGACCTTCCTACGAGCAGTACTTC.

This clonotype was recorded many times. V and J are TRBV4-3 and TRBJ2-1, with 10 nucleotides matching TRBD2. From germline, CDR1 is LGHNA and CDR2 YSLEER. The CDR3 is made up of 16 amino acids. V shed 3 bases, J shed 8 bases, and the junction held 10 bases outside the gene matches. The CDR3 region is CASSQARASGSYEQFF. CDR3 DNA sequence: TGCGCCAGCAGCCAGGCTCGGGCTAGCGGGAGCTATGAGCAGTTCTTC.

The DNA of the CDR3 is TGTGCCAGCAGCTTAACCCCGACGTCGGGGGAGCTGTTTTTT. It specifies CASSLTPTSGELFF. The V gene is TRBV7-3, the J gene TRBJ2-2; no reliable D call. Germline V gene data show CDR1 as SGHTA and CDR2 as FQGTGA. This CDR3 is 14 amino acids long. The V and J ends lost 0 bases and 8 bases respectively, with 10 bases between them.

The V and J genes are TRBV2 and TRBJ2-5; D is possibly TRBD2 (6 bases). With 7 bases removed from V and 5 bases from J, the gap between germline ends came to 8 bases. Germline CDR1 SNHLY, CDR2 FYNNEI. This CDR3 spans 11 amino acids. CDR3 nucleotides: TGTGCCAGCATGCGGGGTGAGACCCAGTACTTC. Protein: CASMRGETQYF. The full variable domain, its missing parts supplied by reference TRBV2 and TRBJ2-5, is EPEVTQTPSHQVTQMGQEVILRCVPISNHLYFYWYRQILGQKVEFLVSFYNNEISEKSEIFDDQFSVERPDGSNFTLKIRSTKLEDSAMYFCASMRGETQYFGPGTRLLVL.

This clonotype came up a few times. The chain employs TRBV5-1 and TRBJ2-3; perhaps TRBD2 as D (5 bases). With 10 bases removed from V and 2 bases from J, the gap between germline ends came to 17 bases. From germline, CDR1 is SGHRS and CDR2 YFSETQ. The CDR3 is made up of 14 amino acids. The CDR3 sequence: CASAMSGSTDTQYF. The CDR3 DNA follows: TGCGCCTCAGCTATGAGCGGCTCCACAGATACGCAGTATTTT.

V is TRBV10-3 and J is TRBJ1-1; D gene ambiguous. The CDR3 has 14 residues. Trimming stripped 4 bases from V and 1 base from J, with 10 bases between. Germline V lookup: CDR1 ENHRY, CDR2 SYGVKD. This CDR3 reads CAISVNSRNTEAFF. The CDR3 DNA follows: TGTGCCATCAGTGTAAACAGCAGGAACACTGAAGCTTTCTTT.

V and J are TRBV29-1 and TRBJ1-1; D may be TRBD1 (6 bases). Germline loops: CDR1 SQVTM, CDR2 ANQGSEA. V was cut by 7 bases and J by 1 base, with 13 bases left in between. The CDR3 contains 13 residues. CDR3 sequence reads: CSAEGQSNTEAFF. CDR3 nucleotides: TGCAGCGCTGAGGGACAATCGAACACTGAAGCTTTCTTT.

This chain uses TRBV5-1 with TRBJ2-1; 9 bases align to TRBD2. With 4 bases clipped from V and 5 bases from J, the junction kept 10 bases outside the gene matches. The CDR3 sequence is 16 residues long. Germline V gene sequence: CDR1 SGHRS, CDR2 YFSETQ. CDR3 region: CASSLDSGRLNNEQFF. CDR3 nucleotide sequence: TGCGCCAGCAGCCTAGACAGCGGGAGGTTAAACAATGAGCAGTTCTTC.

The chain uses TRBV28 and TRBJ2-5; a weak D match, TRBD2 (5 bases). The CDR3 runs to 14 residues. V was cut by 6 bases and J by 5 bases, with 16 bases left in between. CDR1 and CDR2 from the germline V gene are MDHEN and SYDVKM. CDR3 in amino acids: CASRGAGLLETQYF. CDR3 in DNA: TGTGCCAGCAGGGGAGCCGGGCTCCTGGAGACCCAGTACTTC.

This chain joins TRBV5-1 and TRBJ2-1, with 10 bases that match TRBD1. V lost 4 bases and J lost 5; bases outside the gene matches: 9. Germline V gives CDR1 SGHRS, CDR2 YFSETQ. The CDR3 runs 16 residues. DNA of the CDR3: TGCGCCAGCAGCCCGGAGACAGGGGGCGGCAACAATGAGCAGTTCTTC. Translated: CASSPETGGGNNEQFF.

In DNA, the CDR3 is TGTGCCAGCAGCGTAGGAGCTAGCGGGATACCTTCCTACAATGAGCAGTTCTTC. It is translated as CASSVGASGIPSYNEQFF. The rearrangement joins TRBV9 to TRBJ2-1, with TRBD2 matching 9 bases. This CDR3 is built from 18 residues. Trimming took 0 bases from V and 1 from J; bases not matched to a gene: 8. The germline CDR1 and CDR2 sequences are SGDLS and YYNGEE.

This clonotype appeared a few times. The V and J genes are TRBV20-1 and TRBJ2-5; D is uncertain. Trimming pared 6 bases from V and 5 bases from J, leaving 16 bases between. CDR1 is DFQATT, CDR2 SNEGSKA, per germline (reference sequence). The CDR3 covers 13 residues. The CDR3 loop reads CSAPLTVGETQYF. In DNA form, the CDR3 reads TGCAGTGCCCCTCTGACCGTGGGCGAGACCCAGTACTTC.

This sequence joins TRBV5-1 and TRBJ1-2; a weak D match, TRBD1 (5 bases). Trimming cost V 1 base and J 4 bases, with 14 bases left between them. The germline V gene encodes CDR1 SGHRS and CDR2 YFSETQ. The CDR3 has 15 amino acids. The CDR3 spells CASSLRGEGPYGYTF. DNA of the CDR3: TGCGCCAGCAGCTTGCGAGGAGAGGGACCCTATGGCTACACCTTC.

V and J are TRBV28 and TRBJ2-7; no firm D call. The V gene lost 5 bases and the J gene lost 4 bases, with 18 bases spanning the gap. This CDR3 is 15 amino acids long. Germline V lookup: CDR1 MDHEN, CDR2 SYDVKM. The CDR3 DNA follows: TGTGCCAGCAGTATTCCTAATCGGGTGACTTACGAGCAGTACTTC. Its protein product is CASSIPNRVTYEQYF.

Only a few counts were recorded for this clonotype. The genes are TRBV12-3 or TRBV12-4 and TRBJ1-6, with 10 bases identical to TRBD1. The CDR3 is made up of 15 amino acids. Trimming took 5 bases from V and 7 from J; bases not matched to a gene: 5. CDR3 sequence: CASSPWDRGNSPLHF. The CDR3 DNA reads as TGTGCCAGCAGTCCCTGGGACAGGGGAAATTCACCCCTCCACTTT.